The next 9 T cell receptor beta chains were all read from a single sample in a study of response to subunit inactivated influenza vaccine. A single record per CDR3 protein comes from TCRdb applying MiXCR to the RT-PCR reads. This table has about 520,000 distinct CDR3 sequences, approximately 7.8% appearing once. Sequencing used PBMCs from blood, obtained roughly 24 months after vaccination. Receptor source: a man aged 50-75 years who received an inactivated influenza vaccine.

The rearrangement links TRBV6-2 or TRBV6-3 to TRBJ2-5; D might be TRBD1 (5 bases). Looked up from germline, CDR1 is MNHEY and CDR2 is SVGEGT. The CDR3 loop spans 13 amino acids. Deletions cut 5 bases from V and 5 bases from J, with 12 bases between. For the CDR3, the DNA is TGTGCCAGCAGTCAGGGAAGGATCGAGACCCAGTACTTC. Its translation is CASSQGRIETQYF.

This clonotype was seen more than once but under ten times. V is TRBV7-8 and J is TRBJ2-7; 9 nucleotides align to TRBD2. Germline-derived CDR1 and CDR2 are SGHVS and FQNEAQ. The V gene end was trimmed by 2 bases and the J gene end by 5 bases; junction bases not matched to a gene: 10. CDR3 length: 16 residues. The CDR3 loop reads CASSLTRREGRNEQYF. The CDR3 DNA reads TGTGCCAGCAGCTTAACGAGGCGGGAGGGTCGGAACGAGCAGTACTTC.

This chain joins TRBV5-1 and TRBJ1-1, with 9 bases identical to TRBD1. CDR3 length: 14 amino acids. After removal of 3 bases from V and 3 bases from J, the junction contained 3 bases not matched to a gene. Germline CDR1 reads SGHRS; CDR2 reads YFSETQ. The CDR3 nucleotides read TGCGCCAGCAGCTGGGGACAGGGTCACACTGAAGCTTTCTTT. Protein product: CASSWGQGHTEAFF. The whole variable domain, filled in from reference TRBV5-1 and TRBJ1-1, reads KAGVTQTPRYLIKTRGQQVTLSCSPISGHRSVSWYQQTPGQGLQFLFEYFSETQRNKGNFPGRFSGRQFSNSRSEMNVSTLELGDSALYLCASSWGQGHTEAFFGQGTRLTVV.

At least ten counts were recorded for this clonotype. CDR3 amino acids: CASSLGTRAKFF. CDR3 DNA sequence: TGTGCCAGCAGCTTAGGTACGAGGGCCAAATTCTTT. The V and J genes are TRBV7-2 and TRBJ1-1; D is undetermined. There are 12 residues in the CDR3. Germline V lookup: CDR1 SGHTA, CDR2 FQGNSA. V lost 1 base and J 14 bases, leaving 14 bases between the germline ends.

The chain is built from TRBV4-2 and TRBJ2-1; no clear D gene. Looked up from germline, CDR1 is LGHNA and CDR2 is YNFKEQ. Trimming removed 1 base at V and 5 bases at J, with 6 bases between. The CDR3 extends over 13 amino acids. This CDR3 reads CASSQVTHNEQFF. CDR3 DNA: TGTGCCAGCAGCCAAGTAACCCACAATGAGCAGTTCTTC.

The chain carries TRBV20-1 and TRBJ2-5; the D gene could be TRBD1 or TRBD2 (5 bases each). With 5 bases removed from V and 4 bases from J, the gap between germline ends came to 14 bases. Germline V gene lookup returns CDR1 DFQATT and CDR2 SNEGSKA (reference sequence). There are 13 residues in the CDR3. The CDR3 sequence is CSAGVPGTETQYF. CDR3 DNA: TGCAGTGCTGGAGTACCAGGGACAGAGACCCAGTACTTC.

This sequence joins TRBV10-3 and TRBJ2-3, with D tentatively TRBD1 (5 bases). The germline gives CDR1 ENHRY, CDR2 SYGVKD. The CDR3 totals 13 residues. The DNA for the CDR3 is TGTACTGGGGCATTGGGCCCCACAGATACGCAGTATTTT. It codes for CTGALGPTDTQYF.

This clonotype was detected many times. The V call is TRBV24-1, the J call TRBJ2-3; 14 nucleotides align to TRBD2. Germline values: CDR1 KGHDR, CDR2 SFDVKD. J gave up 3 bases and V 0 bases, and 4 bases lay outside the gene matches. This CDR3 comprises 18 residues. The CDR3: CATSDLHGTSGSTDTQYF. CDR3 bases: TGTGCCACCAGTGATTTGCATGGGACTAGCGGGAGTACAGATACGCAGTATTTT.

The chain carries TRBV12-3 or TRBV12-4 and TRBJ2-2, with 8 bases aligning to TRBD1. The CDR3 has 16 residues. Losses at the gene ends were 7 bases for V and 3 bases for J; bases not matched to a gene: 10. The CDR3 DNA sequence: TGTGCCAGCACCCCTGCCGGGACAGGAGACACCGGGGAGCTGTTTTTT. Its protein product is CASTPAGTGDTGELFF.